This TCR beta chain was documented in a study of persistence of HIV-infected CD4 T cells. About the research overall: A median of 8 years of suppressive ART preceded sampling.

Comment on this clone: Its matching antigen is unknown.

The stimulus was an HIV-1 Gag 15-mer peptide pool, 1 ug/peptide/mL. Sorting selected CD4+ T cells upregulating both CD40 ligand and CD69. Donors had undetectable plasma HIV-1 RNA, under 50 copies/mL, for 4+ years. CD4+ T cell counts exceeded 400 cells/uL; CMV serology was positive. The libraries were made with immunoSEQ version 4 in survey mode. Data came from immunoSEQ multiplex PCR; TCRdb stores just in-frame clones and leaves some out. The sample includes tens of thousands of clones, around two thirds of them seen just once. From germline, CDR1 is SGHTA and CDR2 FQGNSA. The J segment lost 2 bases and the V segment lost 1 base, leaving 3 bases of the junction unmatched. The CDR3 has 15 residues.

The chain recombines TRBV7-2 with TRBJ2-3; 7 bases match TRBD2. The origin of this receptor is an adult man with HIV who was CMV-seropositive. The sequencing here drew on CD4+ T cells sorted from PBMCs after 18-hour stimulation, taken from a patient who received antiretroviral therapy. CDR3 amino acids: CASSLGGGTTDTQYF. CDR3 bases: TGTGCCAGCAGCTTAGGGGGGGGGACCACAGATACGCAGTATTTT.